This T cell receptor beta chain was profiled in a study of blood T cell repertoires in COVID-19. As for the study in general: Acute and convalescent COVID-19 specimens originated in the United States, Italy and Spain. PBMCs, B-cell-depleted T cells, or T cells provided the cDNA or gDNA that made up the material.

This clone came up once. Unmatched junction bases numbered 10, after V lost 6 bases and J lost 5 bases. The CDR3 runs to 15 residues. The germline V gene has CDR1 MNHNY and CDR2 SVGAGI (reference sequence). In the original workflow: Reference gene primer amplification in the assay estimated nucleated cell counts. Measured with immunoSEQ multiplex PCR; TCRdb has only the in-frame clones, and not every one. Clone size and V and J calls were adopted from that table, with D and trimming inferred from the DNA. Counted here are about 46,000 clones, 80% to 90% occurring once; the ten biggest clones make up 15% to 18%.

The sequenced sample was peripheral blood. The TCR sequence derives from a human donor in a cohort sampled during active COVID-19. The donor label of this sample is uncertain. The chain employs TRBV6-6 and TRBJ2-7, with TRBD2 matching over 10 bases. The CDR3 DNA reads TGTGCCAGCAGGCCCCTTAGCGGGGGGTCTCACGAGCAGTACTTC. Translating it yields CASRPLSGGSHEQYF.